This passage covers 30 T cell receptor beta chains from one sample sequenced in a study of blood T cell repertoires in COVID-19. Assay: immunoSEQ multiplex PCR; the TCRdb copy retains only in-frame clones and omits some. This table has under 14,000 clones, around 80% appearing once. The sample was peripheral blood. These TCRs come from a man in his 70s with active COVID-19.

This sequence joins TRBV15 and TRBJ2-3, with 9 bases that match TRBD2. The CDR3 consists of 19 residues. Losses at the gene ends were 0 bases for V and 1 base for J; bases not matched to a gene: 11. Germline V gene lookup returns CDR1 LNHNV and CDR2 YYDKDF (reference sequence). The CDR3: CATSRESIAGEPGTDTQYF. In DNA, the CDR3 is TGTGCCACCAGCAGAGAGTCAATAGCGGGGGAGCCGGGCACAGATACGCAGTATTTT.

The chain joins TRBV10-3 to TRBJ1-1; D unclear. This CDR3 contains 14 residues. Deletions cut 3 bases from V and 1 base from J, with 9 bases between. Germline CDR1 reads ENHRY; CDR2 reads SYGVKD. The CDR3 DNA follows: TGTGCCATCAGTGATGAGGCCGCGAACACTGAAGCTTTCTTT. This encodes CAISDEAANTEAFF.

The chain recombines TRBV5-1 with TRBJ2-7; D ambiguous. There are 14 residues in the CDR3. V lost 1 base and J lost 5, with 13 bases in between. The germline gives CDR1 SGHRS, CDR2 YFSETQ. CDR3 amino acids: CASSLIGASDEQYF. CDR3 bases: TGCGCCAGCAGCTTGATCGGTGCGAGCGACGAGCAGTACTTC.

The chain recombines TRBV30 with TRBJ2-5; 9 nucleotides match TRBD2. The CDR3 contains 14 residues. The ends lost 3 bases at V and 1 base at J; junction bases unmatched: 3. Germline V gene lookup returns CDR1 GTSNPN and CDR2 SVGIG (reference sequence). CDR3 in amino acids: CAWRLSGGQETQYF. CDR3 nucleotide sequence: TGTGCCTGGAGGCTTAGCGGGGGCCAAGAGACCCAGTACTTC.

This clone was picked up a small number of times. This chain links TRBV18 with TRBJ2-5, with 11 bases lining up with TRBD1. This CDR3 contains 17 residues. V shed 3 bases, J shed 6 bases, and the junction held 12 bases outside the gene matches. From germline, CDR1 is KGHSH and CDR2 LQKENI. The CDR3 spells CASSPQDRGLVIKTQYF. Written as DNA, the CDR3 is TGTGCCAGCTCACCCCAGGACAGGGGGCTGGTTATAAAGACCCAGTACTTC.

The chain recombines TRBV9 with TRBJ2-3; D is unresolved. The length of the CDR3 is 16 residues. Per germline, CDR1 SGDLS and CDR2 YYNGEE. With 3 bases removed from V and 3 bases from J, the gap between germline ends came to 17 bases. The DNA of the CDR3 is TGTGCCAGCAGCGGGAGAAAGTTTGCTCGAACAGATACGCAGTATTTT. Its translation is CASSGRKFARTDTQYF.

In nucleotides, the CDR3 is TGTGCCAGCACCTACGACGGGGGTCGGAAGACCCAGTACTTC. It specifies CASTYDGGRKTQYF. The chain couples TRBV6-5 to TRBJ2-5; a possible D gene is TRBD2 (6 bases). Germline V CDR1 and CDR2: MNHEY, SVGAGI. This CDR3 has 14 residues. Trimming took off 7 bases at V and 6 bases at J, with 18 bases between the two ends.

The chain combines TRBV2 with TRBJ1-5; D perhaps matches TRBD1 (6 bases). Germline loops: CDR1 SNHLY, CDR2 FYNNEI. V was trimmed by 3 bases and J by 7 bases, leaving 10 bases between them. CDR3 size: 13 residues. The CDR3 loop reads CASSEGQRQPQHF. CDR3 coding DNA: TGTGCCAGCAGTGAGGGACAAAGACAGCCCCAGCATTTT.

The rearrangement links TRBV18 to TRBJ2-1, with a tentative D call TRBD2 (5 bases). The V and J ends lost 3 bases and 4 bases respectively, with 7 bases between them. The germline CDR1 and CDR2 sequences are KGHSH and LQKENI. This CDR3 has 13 amino acids. The CDR3 DNA reads as TGTGCCAGCTCACCTGAGGGATACAATGAGCAGTTCTTC. It encodes CASSPEGYNEQFF.

The chain couples TRBV7-6 to TRBJ1-2; D gene unclear. The CDR3 has 16 residues. The V end was cut by 1 base, the J end by 8 bases, with 20 bases between. Germline V lookup: CDR1 SGHVS, CDR2 FNYEAQ. The CDR3 DNA follows: TGTGCCAGCAGCTTAGGGGGAATGGGAGTTGGATCGGGCTACACCTTC. It translates to CASSLGGMGVGSGYTF.

The V and J genes are TRBV29-1 and TRBJ2-7; 14 bases align to TRBD2. Germline-derived CDR1 and CDR2 are SQVTM and ANQGSEA. The J segment lost 4 bases and the V segment lost 0 bases, leaving 5 bases of the junction unmatched. The CDR3 sequence is 16 residues long. The CDR3 region has the DNA TGCAGCGTTGAAGATCAAGGGACTAGCGGGGGATACGAGCAGTACTTC. This gives the protein CSVEDQGTSGGYEQYF.

The chain couples TRBV20-1 to TRBJ1-2, with a possible D match to TRBD1 (5 bases). Germline V lookup: CDR1 DFQATT, CDR2 SNEGSKA (reference sequence). The CDR3 is 10 residues long. DNA for the CDR3: TGCGGGGCTTTTGAGTATGGCTACACCTTC. It translates to CGAFEYGYTF.

The V and J genes are TRBV28 and TRBJ2-7; D may be TRBD1 (5 bases). V was clipped by 4 bases and J by 4 bases, with 17 bases between them. CDR1 and CDR2 from the germline V gene are MDHEN and SYDVKM. The length of the CDR3 is 15 residues. CDR3 amino acids: CASSWLWGVGYEQYF. The CDR3 DNA reads TGTGCCAGCAGTTGGCTATGGGGCGTGGGATACGAGCAGTACTTC.

J is TRBJ1-6 and V is TRBV5-1; 7 bases are a match to TRBD1. Germline CDR1 is SGHRS and CDR2 is YFSETQ. J lost 7 bases, V lost 1 base, and 17 bases had no gene match. The CDR3 sequence is 19 residues long. In DNA form, the CDR3 reads TGCGCCAGCAGCTTGTGGGTGCAGACAGGGCTGGTCGGGAATTCACCCCTCCACTTT. Translation gives CASSLWVQTGLVGNSPLHF.

The gene calls are TRBV7-9 and TRBJ2-7; D remains unclear. The germline V gene encodes CDR1 SEHNR and CDR2 FQNEAQ (reference sequence). The CDR3 is 11 amino acids. The V and J ends lost 5 bases and 7 bases respectively, with 9 bases between them. The CDR3: CASSATQEQYF. The DNA of the CDR3 is TGTGCCAGCAGCGCGACTCAGGAGCAGTACTTC. The variable domain in full, with the rest retrieved from reference TRBV7-9 and TRBJ2-7, is DTGVSQNPRHKITKRGQNVTFRCDPISEHNRLYWYRQTLGQGPEFLTYFQNEAQLEKSRLLSDRFSAERPKGSFSTLEIQRTEQGDSAMYLCASSATQEQYFGPGTRLTVT.

The chain has TRBV7-6 and TRBJ2-1, with D unresolved. This CDR3 comprises 11 residues. The germline V gene has CDR1 SGHVS and CDR2 FNYEAQ. Trimming took 5 bases from V and 6 from J, leaving 5 bases between them. This chain's CDR3 is CASSPGNEQFF. The CDR3 region has the DNA TGTGCCAGCAGCCCCGGCAATGAGCAGTTCTTC.

The chain combines TRBV5-4 with TRBJ2-2, with TRBD1 as a possible D gene (6 bases). The germline V gene encodes CDR1 SGHNT and CDR2 YYREEE (reference sequence). The CDR3 runs to 15 residues. V lost 0 bases and J 7 bases, leaving 13 bases between the germline ends. The CDR3 loop is CASSLEGGWVGELFF. The DNA of the CDR3 is TGTGCCAGCAGCTTGGAAGGGGGTTGGGTCGGGGAGCTGTTTTTT.

The chain employs TRBV3-1 (or the pseudogene TRBV3-2) and TRBJ2-6; D gene ambiguous. Germline values: CDR1 LGHDT, CDR2 YNNKEL (reference sequence). The CDR3 runs 15 residues. V dropped 1 base and J dropped 1 base, with 5 bases sitting between them. CDR3 DNA sequence: TGTGCCAGCAGCCAAGCCGGTTCTGGGGCCAACGTCCTGACTTTC. Its translation: CASSQAGSGANVLTF.

This clone has only a few counts. This sequence joins TRBV5-8 and TRBJ2-1, with D possibly matching TRBD2 (6 bases). Trimming removed 0 bases from V and 4 bases from J, with 14 bases in between. CDR1 is SGHTS and CDR2 is YDEGEE in the germline V gene. The CDR3 contains 16 residues. The CDR3 DNA reads TGTGCCAGCAGCTTGGCGCTCGGGACTTCGTACAATGAGCAGTTCTTC. This translates into CASSLALGTSYNEQFF.

The chain uses TRBV19 and TRBJ1-4, with 7 bases aligning to TRBD1. The CDR3 runs 18 residues. Germline V gene lookup returns CDR1 LNHDA and CDR2 SQIVND (reference sequence). Trimming at V came to 9 bases and at J to 3 bases, leaving 19 bases not matched to a gene. The CDR3 sequence is CASSARTGALGANEKLFF. The CDR3 DNA is TGTGCCAGCTCCGCCCGGACAGGAGCTCTGGGGGCTAATGAAAAACTGTTTTTT.

The CDR3 bases are TGTGCCAGCAGCTTAGGATCGGGGGGCCTTTACAATGAGCAGTTCTTC. It specifies CASSLGSGGLYNEQFF. The J gene is TRBJ2-1, the V gene TRBV7-2; D is possibly TRBD2 (7 bases). Between the trimmed V and J ends, which lost 1 base and 4 bases, there was a span of 14 bases. Germline V gene sequence: CDR1 SGHTA, CDR2 FQGNSA. The CDR3 runs to 16 residues.

V and J are TRBV29-1 and TRBJ2-7, with TRBD1 as a possible D gene (6 bases). The germline CDR1 and CDR2 sequences are SQVTM and ANQGSEA. Trimming stripped 6 bases from V and 0 bases from J, with 15 bases between. CDR3 length: 14 residues. CDR3 in amino acids: CSVSDSKSSYEQYF. CDR3 in DNA: TGCAGCGTCTCGGACAGCAAAAGCTCCTACGAGCAGTACTTC.

This clone was counted between two and nine times. The sample contains more than one DNA sequence encoding this CDR3. The chain joins TRBV7-9 to TRBJ1-2; D is possibly TRBD1 (5 bases). The CDR3 is made up of 14 amino acids. Germline values: CDR1 SEHNR, CDR2 FQNEAQ (reference sequence). The V end lost 4 bases, the J end lost 0 bases, and 9 bases lay between the germline ends. Written as DNA, the CDR3 is TGTGCCAGCAGCTCCAGGGATCCTAACTATGGCTACACCTTC. It yields the protein CASSSRDPNYGYTF.

The rearrangement uses TRBV11-2 and TRBJ1-2, with 8 bases matching TRBD1. Trimming removed 4 bases from V and 5 bases from J; junction bases left unmatched: 15. The CDR3 is 17 residues long. CDR1 and CDR2 from the germline V gene are SGHAT and FQNNGV. For the CDR3, the DNA is TGTGCCAGCAGCTCCCCTCCCGGGACAGGCACAGGGTATGGCTACACCTTC. It is translated as CASSSPPGTGTGYGYTF.

J is TRBJ2-7 and V is TRBV6-5; tentative D call: TRBD1 (6 bases). Germline-derived CDR1 and CDR2 are MNHEY and SVGAGI. The germline V and J ends were trimmed by 8 bases and 6 bases, with 14 bases remaining between them. CDR3 size: 12 residues. DNA for the CDR3: TGTGCCAGCCGTACAGGGTACCTCGAGCAGTACTTC. Encoded protein: CASRTGYLEQYF.

The chain is built from TRBV10-3 and TRBJ2-1; D is undetermined. This CDR3 has 11 amino acids. Germline loops: CDR1 ENHRY, CDR2 SYGVKD. V was pared by 3 bases and J by 7 bases, with 4 bases between. The CDR3 here is CAISDTNEQFF. DNA for the CDR3: TGTGCCATCAGTGACACTAATGAGCAGTTCTTC.

The V gene is TRBV23-1, the J gene TRBJ1-1; D gene unclear. TRBV23-1 is labeled an ORF, and its function is uncertain. CDR3 length equals 13 residues. CDR3 protein: CAPRDLRNTEAFF. The CDR3 region has the DNA TGCGCACCGAGGGATTTACGGAACACTGAAGCTTTCTTT.

The chain uses TRBV5-1 and TRBJ2-5; 7 nucleotides line up with TRBD2. The V and J ends lost 2 bases and 2 bases, in that order; junction bases with no gene match: 3. Germline V gives CDR1 SGHRS, CDR2 YFSETQ. The CDR3 runs 14 residues. The CDR3 protein is CASSLGDYQETQYF. The CDR3 DNA reads as TGCGCCAGCAGCTTAGGGGACTATCAAGAGACCCAGTACTTC.

The chain uses TRBV19 and TRBJ2-3; 12 nucleotides agree with TRBD2. CDR1 is LNHDA, CDR2 SQIVND, per germline (reference sequence). CDR3 length: 15 amino acids. With V trimmed by 8 bases and J by 7 bases, 10 bases remained unmatched. The CDR3 loop is CASAQGLAGRNTQYF. Here the CDR3 DNA reads TGTGCCAGTGCCCAGGGACTAGCGGGTCGGAATACGCAGTATTTT. Drawing the rest from reference TRBV19 and TRBJ2-3, the complete variable domain is DGGITQSPKYLFRKEGQNVTLSCEQNLNHDAMYWYRQDPGQGLRLIYYSQIVNDFQKGDIAEGYSVSREKKESFPLTVTSAQKNPTAFYLCASAQGLAGRNTQYFGPGTRLTVL.

The CDR3 nucleotides read TGTGCCAGCAGCCGACAGGTGCATTCCCACGAGCAGTACTTC. Amino acids: CASSRQVHSHEQYF. V and J are TRBV6-5 and TRBJ2-7, with a weak D call TRBD1 (6 bases). Germline-derived CDR1 and CDR2 are MNHEY and SVGAGI. V was pared by 6 bases and J by 5 bases, with 17 bases between. This CDR3 has 14 amino acids.